This T cell receptor (beta chain) was profiled in a study of cytomegalovirus exposure and HLA in healthy donors. The PCR had 60 Vbeta and 13 Jbeta primers. Assay used: immunoSEQ multiplex PCR; TCRdb lists only in-frame clones, some missing. This table holds 150,000 to 200,000 clones, about 80% found once. The CDR3 has 15 residues. The germline CDR1 and CDR2 sequences are MDHEN and SYDVKM. V was pared by 8 bases and J by 6 bases, with 12 bases of the junction left unmatched. The chain recombines TRBV28 with TRBJ1-5; TRBD1 matches at 8 bases. This sequence originates from a man over 45 in good health and CMV-seropositive. The sequencing input was PBMCs. The DNA for the CDR3 is TGTGCCAGCTTAAGTCCTCAGGGGGCCACTCAGCCCCAGCATTTT. Translated, it gives CASLSPQGATQPQHF.